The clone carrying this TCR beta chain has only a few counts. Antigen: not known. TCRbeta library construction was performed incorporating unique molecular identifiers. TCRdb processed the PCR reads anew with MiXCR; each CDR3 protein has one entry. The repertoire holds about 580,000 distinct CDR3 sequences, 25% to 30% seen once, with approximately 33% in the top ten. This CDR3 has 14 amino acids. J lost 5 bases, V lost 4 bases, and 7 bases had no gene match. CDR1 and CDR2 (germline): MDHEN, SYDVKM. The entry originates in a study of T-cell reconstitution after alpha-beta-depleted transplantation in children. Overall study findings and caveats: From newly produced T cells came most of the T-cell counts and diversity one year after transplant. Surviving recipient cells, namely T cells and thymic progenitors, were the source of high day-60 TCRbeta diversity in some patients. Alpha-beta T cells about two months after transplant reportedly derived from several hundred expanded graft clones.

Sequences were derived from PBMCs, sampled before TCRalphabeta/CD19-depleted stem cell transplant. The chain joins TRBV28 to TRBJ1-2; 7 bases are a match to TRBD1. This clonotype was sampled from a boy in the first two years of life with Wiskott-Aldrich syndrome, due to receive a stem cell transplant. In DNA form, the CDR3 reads TGTGCCAGCAGTTCGGGACAGCTAATATATGGCTACACCTTC. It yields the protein CASSSGQLIYGYTF.